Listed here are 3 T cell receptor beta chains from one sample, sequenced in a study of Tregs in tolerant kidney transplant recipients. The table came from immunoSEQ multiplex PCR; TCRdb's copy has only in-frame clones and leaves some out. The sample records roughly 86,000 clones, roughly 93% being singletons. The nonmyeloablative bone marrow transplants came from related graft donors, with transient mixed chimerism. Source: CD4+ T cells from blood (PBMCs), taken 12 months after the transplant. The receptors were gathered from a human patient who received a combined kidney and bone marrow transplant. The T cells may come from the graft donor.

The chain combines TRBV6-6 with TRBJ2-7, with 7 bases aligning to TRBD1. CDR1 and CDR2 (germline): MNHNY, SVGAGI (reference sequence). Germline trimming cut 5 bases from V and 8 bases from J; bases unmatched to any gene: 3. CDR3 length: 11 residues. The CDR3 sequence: CASSQDRQQYF. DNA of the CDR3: TGTGCCAGCAGTCAGGACAGGCAGCAGTACTTC.

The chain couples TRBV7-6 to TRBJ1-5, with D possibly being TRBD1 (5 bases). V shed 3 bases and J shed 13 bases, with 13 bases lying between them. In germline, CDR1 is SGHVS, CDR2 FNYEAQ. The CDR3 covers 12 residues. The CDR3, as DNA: TGTGCCAGCAGCTTGGTGGGAGGGGTACAGCATTTT. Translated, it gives CASSLVGGVQHF.

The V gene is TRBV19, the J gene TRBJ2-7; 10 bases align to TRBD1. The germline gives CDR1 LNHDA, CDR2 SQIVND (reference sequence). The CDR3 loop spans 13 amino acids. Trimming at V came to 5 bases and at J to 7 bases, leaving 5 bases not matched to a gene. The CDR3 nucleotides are TGTGCCAGTAGTGTGGGACAGGGGAGTGAGCAGTACTTC. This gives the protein CASSVGQGSEQYF.